A selection of T cell receptor beta chains follows, all from one sample in a study of blood T cell repertoires in COVID-19. The assay was immunoSEQ multiplex PCR, and TCRdb's table has in-frame clones only and misses some. In the table there are about 94,000 clones, 74% of which are singletons. The sample was peripheral blood. Every receptor here comes from a man between 65 and 80 years old with COVID-19, enrolled during active disease. The CDR3 runs from the conserved cysteine through the conserved F or W. The D gene is left open where the match is weak. The size of a clone is reported for some rows only, either as once, few or many, or as a class for expanded clones.

14	-	-	TRBV29-1	TRBJ1-2	CSVEGAAGNYGYTF	TGCAGCGTTGAGGGGGCCGCAGGGAACTATGGCTACACCTTC
15	-	-	TRBV7-3	TRBJ2-2	CASSSLATNTGELFF	TGTGCCAGCTCCTCCCTAGCAACGAACACCGGGGAGCTGTTTTTT
14	-	-	TRBV27	TRBJ1-6	CASSKDRDNSPLHF	TGTGCCAGCAGTAAGGACAGAGATAATTCACCCCTCCACTTT
15	TRBD2	-	TRBV3-1/TRBV3-2	TRBJ2-5	CASSQASGSGGTQYF	TGTGCCAGCAGCCAAGCTAGCGGGAGTGGTGGGACCCAGTACTTC
13	-	-	TRBV5-1	TRBJ1-6	CATSTGNNSPLHF	TGCGCCACGTCGACCGGGAATAATTCACCCCTCCACTTT
17	TRBD2	-	TRBV10-2	TRBJ2-7	CASSVTSGTVRGYEQYF	TGCGCCAGCAGTGTGACTAGCGGGACGGTAAGAGGCTACGAGCAGTACTTC
17	-	-	TRBV28	TRBJ1-4	CASSSPQGRLNNEKLFF	TGTGCCAGCAGTTCGCCCCAGGGGCGCCTTAATAATGAAAAACTGTTTTTT
16	TRBD2	-	TRBV5-4	TRBJ2-7	CASSRGGLAGVYEQYF	TGTGCCAGCAGCCGTGGGGGCCTAGCGGGAGTGTACGAGCAGTACTTC
14	TRBD1	few	TRBV4-2	TRBJ2-7	CASSHDRGTYEQYF	TGTGCCAGCAGCCATGACAGGGGAACCTACGAGCAGTACTTC
15	TRBD2	-	TRBV27	TRBJ2-1	CASRAGSGVYNEQFF	TGTGCCAGCAGGGCGGGTAGCGGGGTCTACAATGAGCAGTTCTTC
15	-	-	TRBV14	TRBJ2-5	CASSPGVTVQETQYF	TGTGCCAGCAGCCCGGGGGTAACAGTCCAAGAGACCCAGTACTTC
14	TRBD1	-	TRBV19	TRBJ1-1	CASSKDREVFGAFF	TGTGCCAGTAGTAAAGACAGGGAAGTATTCGGAGCTTTCTTT
16	-	once	TRBV30	TRBJ2-7	CAWRHRIYTGMGEQYF	TGTGCCTGGAGGCATCGGATCTATACAGGGATGGGCGAGCAGTACTTC
16	-	-	TRBV3-1/TRBV3-2	TRBJ2-3	CASSQEVGGNTDTQYF	TGTGCCAGCAGCCAAGAAGTTGGCGGGAACACAGATACGCAGTATTTT